The clone carrying this TCR beta chain was seen a handful of times. The sample originates from a study of patients and donors after allogeneic stem cell transplantation. TCRdb recomputed calls from the RT-PCR reads with MiXCR, one row per CDR3 protein. The sample has roughly 880,000 distinct CDR3 sequences; 18% are singletons. The germline gives CDR1 DFQATT, CDR2 SNEGSKA (reference sequence). This CDR3 is built from 12 residues. V lost 4 bases and J lost 6; bases outside the gene matches: 2. The sequencing input was blood, either unsorted or a sorted T cell fraction (not recorded which). V is TRBV20-1 and J is TRBJ1-1; 10 bases fit TRBD1. This TCR came from a human donor who was either an allogeneic HSCT recipient or a stem cell or donor lymphocyte infusion donor (not recorded which). It is not recorded whose cells these are; they may come from a transplant donor. CDR3 in DNA: TGCAGTGCTATTGGACAGGGGGCTGAAGCTTTCTTT. Protein: CSAIGQGAEAFF.